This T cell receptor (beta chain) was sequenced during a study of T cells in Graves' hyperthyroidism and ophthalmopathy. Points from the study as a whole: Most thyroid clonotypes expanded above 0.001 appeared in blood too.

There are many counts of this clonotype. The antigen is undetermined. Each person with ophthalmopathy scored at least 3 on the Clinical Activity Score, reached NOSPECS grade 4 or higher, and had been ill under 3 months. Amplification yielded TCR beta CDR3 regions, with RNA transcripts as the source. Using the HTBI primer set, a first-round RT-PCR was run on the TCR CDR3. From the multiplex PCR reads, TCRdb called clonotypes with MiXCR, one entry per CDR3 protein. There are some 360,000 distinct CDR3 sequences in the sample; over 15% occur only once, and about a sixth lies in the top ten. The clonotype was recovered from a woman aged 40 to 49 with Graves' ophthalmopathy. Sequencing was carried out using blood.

In DNA form, the CDR3 reads TGTGCCAGCAGTGACTTCGGTGGGGGGAACACCGGGGAGCTGTTTTTT. This codes for CASSDFGGGNTGELFF. The J gene is TRBJ2-2, the V gene TRBV6-4; D assignment may be TRBD1 or TRBD2 (5 bases each). This CDR3 is 16 amino acids long. The germline V and J ends were trimmed by 1 base and 1 base, with 10 bases remaining between them. Germline V gene sequence: CDR1 MRHNA, CDR2 SNTAGT.